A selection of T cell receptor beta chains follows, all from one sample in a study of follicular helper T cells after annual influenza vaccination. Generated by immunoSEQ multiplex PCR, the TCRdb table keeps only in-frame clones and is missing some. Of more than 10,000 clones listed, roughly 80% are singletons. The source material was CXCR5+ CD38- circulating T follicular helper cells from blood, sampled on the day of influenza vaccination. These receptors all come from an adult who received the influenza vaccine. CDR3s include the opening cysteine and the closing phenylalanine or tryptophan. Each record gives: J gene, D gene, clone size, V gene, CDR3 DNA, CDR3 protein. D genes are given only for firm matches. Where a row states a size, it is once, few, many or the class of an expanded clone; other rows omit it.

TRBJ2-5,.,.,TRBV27,TGTGCCAGCAGTTTATACCCACGACACATGAAAGAGACCCAGTACTTC,CASSLYPRHMKETQYF
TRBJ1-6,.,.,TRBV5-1,TGCGCCAGCAGCTTGGGGCGGGGGAATTCACCCCTCCACTTT,CASSLGRGNSPLHF
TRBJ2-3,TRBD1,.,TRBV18,TGTGCCAGCTCTTCGGGACAGGGGGCATGGGATACGCAGTATTTT,CASSSGQGAWDTQYF
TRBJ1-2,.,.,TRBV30,TGTGCCTGGAGTTATATGCGTGGCTACACCTTC,CAWSYMRGYTF
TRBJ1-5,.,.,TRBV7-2,TGTGCCAGCAGCCTGCCCCCATCTGAACCCCAGCATTTT,CASSLPPSEPQHF
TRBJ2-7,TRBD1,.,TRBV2,TGTGCCAGCAGTGGTGGACAGGGATCCTACGAGCAGTACTTC,CASSGGQGSYEQYF
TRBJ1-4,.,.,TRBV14,TGTGCCAGCAGCCAAGCCGCACTCCAGGAAAAACTGTTTTTT,CASSQAALQEKLFF
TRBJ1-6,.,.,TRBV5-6,TGTGCCAGCAGCTTGCTAGGGGCTGGGAATTCACCCCTCCACTTT,CASSLLGAGNSPLHF
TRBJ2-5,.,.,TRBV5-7,TGTGCCAGCAGCGCAGCTCGGGGGCCCCAAGAGACCCAGTACTTC,CASSAARGPQETQYF
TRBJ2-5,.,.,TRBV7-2,TGTGCCAGCAGCTTAGCGCTAGGGTTTGAGACCCAGTACTTC,CASSLALGFETQYF
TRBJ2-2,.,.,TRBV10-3,TGTGCCATCAGTGGGGGCGGGGAGCTGTTTTTT,CAISGGGELFF
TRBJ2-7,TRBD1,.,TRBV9,TGTGCCAGCAGCCAGACAGGGTCCAGCTCCTACGAGCAGTACTTC,CASSQTGSSSYEQYF
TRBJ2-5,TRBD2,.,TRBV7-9,TGTGCCAGCAGCTTAGGACTAGCGGGGGCCGTTAACTACCAAGAGACCCAGTACTTC,CASSLGLAGAVNYQETQYF
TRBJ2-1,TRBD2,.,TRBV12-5,TGTGCTAGTGGTCCCGGGAGCGGGGTTCAGTTCTTC,CASGPGSGVQFF
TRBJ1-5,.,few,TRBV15,TGTGCCACCAGCAGAGGTGTGGGGGGGATCCAGCCCCAGCATTTT,CATSRGVGGIQPQHF
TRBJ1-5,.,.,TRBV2,TGTGCCAGCAGTGAAGCCCGGGGGCTGGGGCCCCAGCATTTT,CASSEARGLGPQHF
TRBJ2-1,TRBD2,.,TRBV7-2,TGTGCCAGCAGCTTGGGGCGGGGGACTAGCGGTTACAATGAGCAGTTCTTC,CASSLGRGTSGYNEQFF
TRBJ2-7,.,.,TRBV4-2,TGTGCCAGCAGCCAAGAAGTGGTAATGACTTACGAGCAGTACTTC,CASSQEVVMTYEQYF
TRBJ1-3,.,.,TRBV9,TGTGCCAGCAGCGTAAGCTCAGGCTCTGGAAACACCATATATTTT,CASSVSSGSGNTIYF
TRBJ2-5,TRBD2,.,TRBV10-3,TGTGCCATCAGTTCCAGCGGGGGGACACAAGAGACCCAGTACTTC,CAISSSGGTQETQYF
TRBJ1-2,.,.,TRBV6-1,TGTGCCAGCGGAGTGTTGGAGGACTACACCTTC,CASGVLEDYTF
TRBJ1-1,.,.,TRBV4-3,TGCGCCAGCAGCCAAGATAGTGTGAGGGGAGGAGATGAAGCTTTCTTT,CASSQDSVRGGDEAFF
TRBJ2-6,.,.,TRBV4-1,TGCGCCAGCAGCCAAGATAGGGACTCAAGGGCCAACGTCCTGACTTTC,CASSQDRDSRANVLTF
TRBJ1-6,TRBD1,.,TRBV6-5,TGTGCCAGCAGTTACTCAGGACAGGGCTCACCCCTCCACTTT,CASSYSGQGSPLHF
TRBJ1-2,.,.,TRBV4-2,TGTGCCAGCAGCCAAGTGTCTTTGTCTAACTATGGCTACACCTTC,CASSQVSLSNYGYTF
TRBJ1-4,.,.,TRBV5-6,TGTGCCAGCAGCTTCCGGGATATGGATGAAAAACTGTTTTTT,CASSFRDMDEKLFF
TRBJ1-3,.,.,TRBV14,TGTGCCAGCAGCCGAGCCCGCCAACGATACGGTGGAAACACCATATATTTT,CASSRARQRYGGNTIYF
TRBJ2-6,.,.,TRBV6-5,TGTGCCAGCAGTTACTCGTATAGCTCTGGGGCCAACGTCCTGACTTTC,CASSYSYSSGANVLTF
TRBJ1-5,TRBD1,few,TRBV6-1,TGTGCCAGCAGTGCCGGGACAGGGGAATATAGCAATCAGCCCCAGCATTTT,CASSAGTGEYSNQPQHF
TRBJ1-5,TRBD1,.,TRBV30,TGTGCCTGGAGTTTCACACGACAGGGCTCGGGCAATCAGCCCCAGCATTTT,CAWSFTRQGSGNQPQHF
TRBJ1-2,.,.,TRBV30,TGTGCCTGGAGTGCCCCCTCTAAGACAGCCTACTATGGCTACACCTTC,CAWSAPSKTAYYGYTF
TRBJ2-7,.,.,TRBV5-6,TGTGCCAGCAGCTCGCTTTCGGCGGGGACAGAGCAGTACTTC,CASSSLSAGTEQYF
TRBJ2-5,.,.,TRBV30,TGTGCCTGGAGTGAGTCCTATCAAGAGACCCAGTACTTC,CAWSESYQETQYF
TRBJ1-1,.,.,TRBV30,TGTGCCTGGAATCGGGGGATGAACACTGAAGCTTTCTTT,CAWNRGMNTEAFF
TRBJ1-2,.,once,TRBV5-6,TGTGCCAGCAGCTTGGAGGGTATGGCAACCTATGGCTACACCTTC,CASSLEGMATYGYTF
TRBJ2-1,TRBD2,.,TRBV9,TGTGCCAGCAGCGTAGATCTAGCGGGGGGCTCGAGCTCCTACAATGAGCAGTTCTTC,CASSVDLAGGSSSYNEQFF
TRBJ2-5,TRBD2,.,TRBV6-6,TGTGCCAGCCAGATAAGCGGGGGGGAAGAGACCCAGTACTTC,CASQISGGEETQYF
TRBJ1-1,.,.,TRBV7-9,TGTGCCAGCAGCAGTGGGCAGGAAGCTTTCTTT,CASSSGQEAFF
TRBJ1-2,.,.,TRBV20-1,TGCAGTGGGGGTGATTCGTATGGCTACACCTTC,CSGGDSYGYTF
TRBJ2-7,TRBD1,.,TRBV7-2,TGTGCCAGCAGCTTAGTCTCTCGGACAGGGTTCCCAGAGCAGTACTTC,CASSLVSRTGFPEQYF
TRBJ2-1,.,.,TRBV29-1,TGCAGCGTTGTCGGCGGGGGCCACTCGGGTGAGCAGTTCTTC,CSVVGGGHSGEQFF
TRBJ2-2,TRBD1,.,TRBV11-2,TGTGCCAGCAGCTGGGACAGGGCGGACACCGGGGAGCTGTTTTTT,CASSWDRADTGELFF
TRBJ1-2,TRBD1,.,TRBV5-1,TGCGCCAGCAGCTTAAACAGGGGGAACGATGGCTACACCTTC,CASSLNRGNDGYTF
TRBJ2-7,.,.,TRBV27,TGTGCCAGCAGTTTAAAGGGACGTAACTACGAGCAGTACTTC,CASSLKGRNYEQYF
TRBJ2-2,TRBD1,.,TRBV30,TGTGCCTGGCACGCCGGACAGGGAGGCACCGGGGAGCTGTTTTTT,CAWHAGQGGTGELFF
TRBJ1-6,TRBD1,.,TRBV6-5,TGTGCCAGCAGTTACTCAGGACAGGGGGCAGGTTCACCCCTCCACTTT,CASSYSGQGAGSPLHF
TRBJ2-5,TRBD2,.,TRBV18,TGTGCCAGCTCCCCGACTAGCGGGGGGGGTTACCAAGAGACCCAGTACTTC,CASSPTSGGGYQETQYF
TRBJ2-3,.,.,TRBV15,TGTGCCACCAGCAAAGGGGGGAACACAGATACGCAGTATTTT,CATSKGGNTDTQYF
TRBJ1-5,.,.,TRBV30,TGTGCCTGGAGCAGGGAAGGCCAGCCCCAGCATTTT,CAWSREGQPQHF
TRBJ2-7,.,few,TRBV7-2,TGTGCCAGCAGCTTACACCCCCTAGGGGGTCCCTACGAGCAGTACTTC,CASSLHPLGGPYEQYF
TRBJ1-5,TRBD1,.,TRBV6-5,TGTGCCAGCAGTCCAATGGGACAGAGCAATCAGCCCCAGCATTTT,CASSPMGQSNQPQHF
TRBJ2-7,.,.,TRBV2,TGTGCCAGCAGTGTGGGGGGTACCTACGAGCAGTACTTC,CASSVGGTYEQYF
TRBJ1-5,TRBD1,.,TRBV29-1,TGCAGCGTCCAGGACAGGGGATTTCAGCCCCAGCATTTT,CSVQDRGFQPQHF
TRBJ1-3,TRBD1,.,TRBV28,TGTGCCAGCAGCAAAACTCCTGGGACAGCGGCCTCTGGAAACACCATATATTTT,CASSKTPGTAASGNTIYF
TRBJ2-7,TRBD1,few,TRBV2,TGTGCCAGCAGAGGGGGAAGACAGGGGGCCTACGAGCAGTACTTC,CASRGGRQGAYEQYF
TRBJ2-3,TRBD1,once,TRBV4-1,TGCGCCAGCAGCCAAGATCTGGTGACAGGGAATACGCAGTATTTT,CASSQDLVTGNTQYF
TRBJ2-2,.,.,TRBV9,TGTGCCAGCAGCGTAGGGTACGGGGAGCTGTTTTTT,CASSVGYGELFF
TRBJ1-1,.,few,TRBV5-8,TGTGCCAGCAGAGAGCGGGCAGAAGCTTTCTTT,CASRERAEAFF